This TCR beta chain stems from a study of blood T cells in healthy people across ages. Of note for this clonotype: A clone one base away is much larger, so this may be a read error.

CDR3 length equals 15 residues. Germline lookup yields CDR1 MNHEY and CDR2 SVGEGT. Next came a second PCR, run for 7 to 11 cycles, which used a sample-barcoded 5' primer along with a J-beta primer mix. TCRdb recomputed calls from the 5' RACE reads with MiXCR, one row per CDR3 protein. The sample shows about 1.7 million distinct CDR3 sequences, 28% of them seen only once. V gene TRBV6-2 or TRBV6-3 combines with J gene TRBJ2-1, with D perhaps being TRBD1 or TRBD2 (5 bases each). The tail of the sequence fits TRBJ2-7 better, so the J call may be wrong. The sample taken for sequencing was blood. This sequence was found in a woman aged 25-40 years in good health. This chain's CDR3 is CASSTGDGTYNEQYF. The CDR3 DNA is TGTGCCAGCAGTACCGGGGACGGGACCTACAATGAGCAGTACTTC.